Shown below are 30 T cell receptor beta chains from a single sample sequenced in a study of T cell responses to AZD1222 COVID-19 vaccine. This table comes from immunoSEQ multiplex PCR, and its TCRdb copy is limited to in-frame clones, with some not included. The table includes 130,000 or so clones, about 90% detected once. Sequences were derived from peripheral blood, sampled on day 0 of AZD1222 vaccination. The source of these receptors is an adult in good health.

The V and J genes are TRBV7-2 and TRBJ1-1; TRBD1 agrees at 10 bases. CDR1 is SGHTA and CDR2 is FQGNSA in the germline V gene. V dropped 5 bases and J dropped 1; count of bases not matched to a gene: 4. This CDR3 spans 15 amino acids. CDR3 DNA sequence: TGTGCCAGCAGCCCTCGACAGGGGGCGAACACTGAAGCTTTCTTT. Protein: CASSPRQGANTEAFF.

The chain is built from TRBV19 and TRBJ1-3; 11 positions agree with TRBD1. J gave up 4 bases and V 4 bases, and 3 bases lay outside the gene matches. There are 15 residues in the CDR3. CDR1 LNHDA and CDR2 SQIVND come from the germline V gene (reference sequence). The CDR3 reads CASSTDRGRGNTIYF. CDR3 DNA sequence: TGTGCCAGTAGTACGGACAGGGGGCGCGGAAACACCATATATTTT. Variable domain in full (rest from reference TRBV19 and TRBJ1-3): DGGITQSPKYLFRKEGQNVTLSCEQNLNHDAMYWYRQDPGQGLRLIYYSQIVNDFQKGDIAEGYSVSREKKESFPLTVTSAQKNPTAFYLCASSTDRGRGNTIYFGEGSWLTVV.

The chain employs TRBV5-1 and TRBJ2-3; D is undetermined. Germline V CDR1 and CDR2: SGHRS, YFSETQ. This CDR3 region has 14 residues. V dropped 3 bases and J dropped 1 base, with 9 bases sitting between them. CDR3 residues: CASSSMSGTDTQYF. The CDR3 nucleotides read TGCGCCAGCAGCTCGATGAGTGGCACAGATACGCAGTATTTT.

This chain joins TRBV5-5 and TRBJ2-2; 9 bases align to TRBD1. Looked up from germline, CDR1 is SGHKS and CDR2 is YYEKEE (reference sequence). The junction had 5 bases not matched to a gene; V was cut back by 0 bases and J by 5 bases. The CDR3 runs to 16 residues. For the CDR3, the DNA is TGTGCCAGCAGCTTGGCCGGACAGGGGCTTACCGGGGAGCTGTTTTTT. This gives the protein CASSLAGQGLTGELFF.

This rearrangement joins TRBV6-5 to TRBJ2-2; D remains unclear. CDR1 MNHEY and CDR2 SVGAGI come from the germline V gene. Trimming shortened V by 6 bases and J by 3 bases, and 14 bases separated the two germline ends. CDR3 size: 15 residues. The CDR3 here is CASRPDLVDTGELFF. The CDR3 DNA is TGTGCCAGCAGACCGGACCTGGTGGACACCGGGGAGCTGTTTTTT.

The rearrangement links TRBV6-5 to TRBJ2-1; perhaps TRBD1 as D (5 bases). Trimming shortened V by 7 bases and J by 3 bases, and 10 bases separated the two germline ends. Germline assignment: CDR1 MNHEY and CDR2 SVGAGI. This CDR3 contains 13 residues. The CDR3 loop reads CASKARDYNEQFF. CDR3 coding DNA: TGTGCCAGCAAAGCCAGGGACTACAATGAGCAGTTCTTC.

The CDR3 coding sequence is TGTGCCAGCAGTTTACGGCAGGGACGCGGCTACACCTTC. Its protein is CASSLRQGRGYTF. The chain combines TRBV28 with TRBJ1-2; D perhaps matches TRBD1 (5 bases). V was shortened by 2 bases and J by 8 bases, with 12 bases between the two germline ends. The CDR3 totals 13 residues. The germline gives CDR1 MDHEN, CDR2 SYDVKM.

The chain carries TRBV4-2 and TRBJ1-6; D is unclear. Germline CDR1 LGHNA, CDR2 YNFKEQ. The CDR3 spans 13 residues. Trimming pared 0 bases from V and 7 bases from J, leaving 4 bases between. CDR3 nucleotides: TGTGCCAGCAGCCAAGATCAAAATTCACCCCTCCACTTT. Residues: CASSQDQNSPLHF.

This clone showed up many times. The V and J genes are TRBV30 and TRBJ2-3; 9 positions match TRBD2. This CDR3 region has 17 residues. Germline values: CDR1 GTSNPN, CDR2 SVGIG (reference sequence). V lost 2 bases, J lost 2 bases, and 11 bases stayed unmatched. This chain's CDR3 is CAWSSATSGFHTDTQYF. The CDR3 nucleotides are TGTGCCTGGAGTTCTGCCACTAGCGGGTTTCACACAGATACGCAGTATTTT.

This clone is a singleton in its sample. This chain joins TRBV15 and TRBJ2-1; TRBD1 matches at 8 bases. The CDR3 consists of 17 residues. V gave up 5 bases and J gave up 3 bases; unmatched junction bases: 12. Germline V gives CDR1 LNHNV, CDR2 YYDKDF (reference sequence). The DNA of the CDR3 is TGTGCCACCAGCCAGACACCCGACAGGGGCTACTACAATGAGCAGTTCTTC. This encodes CATSQTPDRGYYNEQFF.

The rearrangement links TRBV7-6 to TRBJ1-3; D ambiguous. The CDR3 totals 16 residues. The germline V gene has CDR1 SGHVS and CDR2 FNYEAQ. Trimming left V 1 base short and J 0 bases short, with 10 bases between. The CDR3 DNA is TGTGCCAGCAGCTTAGTCCCGTCTCCCTCTGGAAACACCATATATTTT. This codes for CASSLVPSPSGNTIYF.

The chain combines TRBV5-1 with TRBJ2-3; the D is unclear. Germline lookup yields CDR1 SGHRS and CDR2 YFSETQ. V was clipped by 5 bases and J by 2 bases, with 12 bases between them. The CDR3 runs 14 residues. CDR3 in DNA: TGCGCCAGCAGGGGCAGCCTAAACACAGATACGCAGTATTTT. Its translation is CASRGSLNTDTQYF.

This sequence joins TRBV10-1 and TRBJ2-7; TRBD2 agrees at 10 bases. The CDR3 covers 15 residues. V shed 4 bases and J 2 bases; nucleotides not matched to a gene: 5. In germline, CDR1 is WNHNN, CDR2 SYGVQD (reference sequence). The CDR3 loop is CASSAASGGTYEQYF. The CDR3 region has the DNA TGCGCCAGCAGTGCGGCTAGCGGGGGAACCTACGAGCAGTACTTC.

The rearrangement joins TRBV6-2 or TRBV6-3 to TRBJ2-3, with 7 bases aligning to TRBD2. CDR1 and CDR2 (germline): MNHEY, SVGEGT. Trimming at V came to 6 bases and at J to 1 base, leaving 4 bases not matched to a gene. The CDR3 length is 14 residues. In nucleotides, the CDR3 is TGTGCCAGCAGCGATCTAGCGGGCACAGATACGCAGTATTTT. This gives the protein CASSDLAGTDTQYF.

V and J are TRBV23-1 and TRBJ1-2; D ambiguous. TRBV23-1 is known as an ORF, though its function is uncertain. The CDR3 consists of 12 residues. V was clipped by 4 bases and J by 5 bases, with 8 bases between them. CDR3 in amino acids: CASSLKGYGYTF. DNA of the CDR3: TGCGCCAGCAGTCTAAAAGGTTATGGCTACACCTTC.

The chain carries TRBV19 and TRBJ1-6; TRBD1 is a possible D gene (6 bases). With 5 bases removed from V and 2 bases from J, the gap between germline ends came to 13 bases. The CDR3 totals 16 residues. CDR1 and CDR2 (germline): LNHDA, SQIVND (reference sequence). The CDR3 DNA follows: TGTGCCAGTAGTGTAAGCAGGGGAACCTATAATTCACCCCTCCACTTT. Translated: CASSVSRGTYNSPLHF. Complete variable domain (other parts from reference TRBV19 and TRBJ1-6): DGGITQSPKYLFRKEGQNVTLSCEQNLNHDAMYWYRQDPGQGLRLIYYSQIVNDFQKGDIAEGYSVSREKKESFPLTVTSAQKNPTAFYLCASSVSRGTYNSPLHFGNGTRLTVT.

The DNA of the CDR3 is TGTGCCAGCAGCTCACGATCCAGCGGGGAGACCCAGTACTTC. It encodes CASSSRSSGETQYF. This chain connects TRBV5-5 to TRBJ2-5, with a tentative D call TRBD2 (6 bases). V lost 3 bases and J 5 bases, leaving 14 bases between the germline ends. Germline V gene data show CDR1 as SGHKS and CDR2 as YYEKEE (reference sequence). The CDR3 has 14 amino acids.

The chain has TRBV15 and TRBJ2-1; possibly TRBD1 for D (7 bases). This CDR3 region has 15 residues. Germline V gene lookup returns CDR1 LNHNV and CDR2 YYDKDF (reference sequence). Trimming left V 3 bases short and J 10 bases short, with 19 bases between. CDR3 DNA sequence: TGTGCCACCAGCAGTGGGGGGCAGGGGGTATGGGAGCAGTTCTTC. It encodes CATSSGGQGVWEQFF.

The genes are TRBV6-2 or TRBV6-3 and TRBJ2-7; TRBD1 agrees at 9 bases. The germline gives CDR1 MNHEY, CDR2 SVGEGT. Losses at the gene ends were 0 bases for V and 5 bases for J; bases not matched to a gene: 17. The CDR3 contains 19 residues. CDR3 sequence reads: CASSYSFLKPGQGSHEQYF. Written as DNA, the CDR3 is TGTGCCAGCAGTTACTCGTTCCTAAAACCGGGACAGGGTAGTCACGAGCAGTACTTC.

A single count supports this clone. V is TRBV5-1 and J is TRBJ1-1; 9 bases are shared with TRBD1. The CDR3 covers 15 residues. V lost 3 bases to trimming and J lost 1 base; unmatched junction nucleotides: 4. Germline V gene lookup returns CDR1 SGHRS and CDR2 YFSETQ. This CDR3 is CASSSTGGENTEAFF. CDR3 in DNA: TGCGCCAGCAGCTCCACAGGGGGCGAGAACACTGAAGCTTTCTTT.

J is TRBJ1-1 and V is TRBV19, with D unclear. This CDR3 is 12 amino acids long. V was pared by 5 bases and J by 7 bases, with 11 bases between. Looked up from germline, CDR1 is LNHDA and CDR2 is SQIVND (reference sequence). The CDR3 loop reads CASSGPGFEAFF. The CDR3, as DNA: TGTGCCAGTAGTGGACCCGGGTTTGAAGCTTTCTTT.

This clone has more than one count but fewer than ten. The chain joins TRBV28 to TRBJ2-7, with D maybe TRBD1 (7 bases). Germline V gene sequence: CDR1 MDHEN, CDR2 SYDVKM. Trimming removed 2 bases from V and 4 bases from J, with 12 bases in between. The CDR3 has 14 amino acids. In DNA form, the CDR3 reads TGTGCCAGCAGTTTACGGCAGGGGGGTTACGAGCAGTACTTC. The encoded protein is CASSLRQGGYEQYF.

This clone was seen more than once but under ten times. V is TRBV7-5 and J is TRBJ2-7; the table's D call, TRBD1, has no DNA check behind it. TRBV7-5 is a pseudogene locus. The CDR3 runs to 20 residues. The CDR3 protein is CVRSSIEARGQLKSSYEQYF. The DNA for the CDR3 is TGTGTCAGAAGCTCAATAGAGGCCAGGGGGCAACTAAAAAGCTCCTACGAGCAGTACTTC.

This clone was seen only a few times. CDR3 protein: CASRPGGDEKLFF. CDR3 nucleotide sequence: TGTGCCAGCAGACCCGGTGGCGACGAAAAACTGTTTTTT. The genes are TRBV12-3 or TRBV12-4 and TRBJ1-4; D unresolved. Trimming removed 6 bases at V and 8 bases at J, with 13 bases between. This CDR3 contains 13 residues.

This sequence joins TRBV10-2 and TRBJ2-2, with D unresolved. The length of the CDR3 is 11 residues. In germline, CDR1 is WSHSY, CDR2 SAAADI. Trimming cost V 2 bases and J 6 bases, with 1 base left between them. CDR3 in amino acids: CASSEAGELFF. The DNA for the CDR3 is TGCGCCAGCAGTGAGGCCGGGGAGCTGTTTTTT.

The chain employs TRBV27 and TRBJ1-2; D not certain. The CDR3 is made up of 15 amino acids. Germline CDR1 and CDR2: MNHEY and SMNVEV (reference sequence). The V gene lost 4 bases and the J gene lost 3 bases, with 15 bases spanning the gap. The CDR3 DNA sequence: TGTGCCAGCAGTTCACGGGCCCCGGTAGACTATGGCTACACCTTC. Translating it yields CASSSRAPVDYGYTF.

The chain links TRBV11-1 to TRBJ2-2; a weak D match, TRBD2 (5 bases). The CDR3 is 14 amino acids. Germline-derived CDR1 and CDR2 are SGHAT and FQDESV (reference sequence). V was trimmed by 5 bases and J by 4 bases, leaving 11 bases between them. CDR3 protein: CASSPRTATGELFF. CDR3 DNA sequence: TGTGCCAGCAGCCCCCGGACTGCCACCGGGGAGCTGTTTTTT.

The chain is built from TRBV19 and TRBJ1-6; TRBD1 is a possible D gene (5 bases). Deletions cut 3 bases from V and 10 bases from J, with 16 bases between. CDR1 is LNHDA, CDR2 SQIVND, per germline (reference sequence). The CDR3 loop spans 15 amino acids. This CDR3 is CASSINAAGPSPLHF. The DNA for the CDR3 is TGTGCCAGTAGTATTAATGCGGCGGGACCCTCACCCCTCCACTTT.

The chain links TRBV5-4 to TRBJ2-7; perhaps TRBD1 as D (6 bases). V lost 5 bases to trimming and J lost 0 bases, with 15 bases between them. This CDR3 has 15 amino acids. Germline V gives CDR1 SGHNT, CDR2 YYREEE (reference sequence). CDR3 amino acids: CASRPGQRDSYEQYF. The CDR3, as DNA: TGTGCCAGCAGACCCGGACAGCGAGACTCCTACGAGCAGTACTTC.

This clone has a handful of counts. The chain employs TRBV28 and TRBJ1-6, with 8 bases matching TRBD1. Germline CDR1 is MDHEN and CDR2 is SYDVKM. The CDR3 is 15 amino acids. The junction had 9 bases not matched to a gene; V was cut back by 6 bases and J by 8 bases. In DNA, the CDR3 is TGTGCCAGCAGGGGGTCCGGACAGGGTTATTCACCCCTCCACTTT. Translating it yields CASRGSGQGYSPLHF.